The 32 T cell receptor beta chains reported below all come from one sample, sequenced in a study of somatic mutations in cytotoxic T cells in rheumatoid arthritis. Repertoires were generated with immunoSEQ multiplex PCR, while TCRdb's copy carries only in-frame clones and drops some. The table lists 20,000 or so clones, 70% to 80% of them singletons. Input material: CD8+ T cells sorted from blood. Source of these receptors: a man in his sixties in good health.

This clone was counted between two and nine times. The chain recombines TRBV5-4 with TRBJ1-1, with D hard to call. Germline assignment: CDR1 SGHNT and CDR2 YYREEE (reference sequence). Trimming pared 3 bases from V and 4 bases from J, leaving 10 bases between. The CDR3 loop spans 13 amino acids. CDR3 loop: CASSWTIGTEAFF. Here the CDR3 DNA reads TGTGCCAGCAGCTGGACTATCGGCACTGAAGCTTTCTTT. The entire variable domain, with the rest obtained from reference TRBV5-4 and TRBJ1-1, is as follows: ETGVTQSPTHLIKTRGQQVTLRCSSQSGHNTVSWYQQALGQGPQFIFQYYREEENGRGNFPPRFSGLQFPNYSSELNVNALELDDSALYLCASSWTIGTEAFFGQGTRLTVV.

The DNA of the CDR3 is TGTGCCAGCAGCTCCTCTGGCGGCTGGCGCAATCAGCCCCAGCATTTT. Amino acids: CASSSSGGWRNQPQHF. This sequence joins TRBV7-9 and TRBJ1-5, with no clear D. Germline lookup yields CDR1 SEHNR and CDR2 FQNEAQ (reference sequence). V lost 4 bases and J 2 bases, leaving 15 bases between the germline ends. This CDR3 is 16 amino acids long.

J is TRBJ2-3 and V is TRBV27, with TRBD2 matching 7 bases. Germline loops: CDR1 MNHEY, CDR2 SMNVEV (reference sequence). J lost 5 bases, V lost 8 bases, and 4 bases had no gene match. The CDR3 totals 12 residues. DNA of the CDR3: TGTGCCAGCGGAGTAGCGGGAGATACGCAGTATTTT. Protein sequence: CASGVAGDTQYF.

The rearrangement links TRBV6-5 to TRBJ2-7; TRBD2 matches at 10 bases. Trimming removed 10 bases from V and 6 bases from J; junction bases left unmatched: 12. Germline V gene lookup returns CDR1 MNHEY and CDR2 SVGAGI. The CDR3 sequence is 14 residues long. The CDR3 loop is CATVSGGVSSEQYF. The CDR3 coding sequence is TGTGCCACCGTAAGCGGGGGGGTTTCTTCCGAGCAGTACTTC.

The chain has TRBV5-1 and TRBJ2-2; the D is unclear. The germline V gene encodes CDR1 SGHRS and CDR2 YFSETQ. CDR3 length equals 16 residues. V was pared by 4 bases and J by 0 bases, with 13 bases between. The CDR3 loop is CASSPLGKSNTGELFF. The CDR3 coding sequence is TGCGCCAGCAGCCCCCTAGGTAAATCGAACACCGGGGAGCTGTTTTTT.

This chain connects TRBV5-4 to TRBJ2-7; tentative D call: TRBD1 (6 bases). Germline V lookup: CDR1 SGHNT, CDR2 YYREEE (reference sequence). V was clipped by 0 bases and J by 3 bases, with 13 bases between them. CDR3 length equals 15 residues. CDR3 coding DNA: TGTGCCAGCAGCTTGGACCCGACAGGTTACTACGAGCAGTACTTC. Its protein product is CASSLDPTGYYEQYF. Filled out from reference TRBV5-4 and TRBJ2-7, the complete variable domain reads ETGVTQSPTHLIKTRGQQVTLRCSSQSGHNTVSWYQQALGQGPQFIFQYYREEENGRGNFPPRFSGLQFPNYSSELNVNALELDDSALYLCASSLDPTGYYEQYFGPGTRLTVT.

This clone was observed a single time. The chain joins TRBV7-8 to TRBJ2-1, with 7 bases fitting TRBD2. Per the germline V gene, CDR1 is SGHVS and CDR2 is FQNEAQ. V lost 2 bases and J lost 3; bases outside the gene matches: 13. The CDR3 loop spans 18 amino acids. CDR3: CASSLTLFLSGIYNEQFF. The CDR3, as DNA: TGTGCCAGCAGCTTAACCCTTTTCCTAAGCGGGATCTACAATGAGCAGTTCTTC.

The CDR3 spells CASSEQGLDTEAFF. CDR3 nucleotides: TGCGCCAGCAGCGAACAGGGGCTGGACACTGAAGCTTTCTTT. The chain has TRBV5-1 and TRBJ1-1; 7 positions agree with TRBD1. This CDR3 has 14 residues. The germline CDR1 and CDR2 sequences are SGHRS and YFSETQ. With V trimmed by 4 bases and J by 3 bases, 6 bases remained unmatched. The whole variable domain, remainder taken from reference TRBV5-1 and TRBJ1-1, is KAGVTQTPRYLIKTRGQQVTLSCSPISGHRSVSWYQQTPGQGLQFLFEYFSETQRNKGNFPGRFSGRQFSNSRSEMNVSTLELGDSALYLCASSEQGLDTEAFFGQGTRLTVV.

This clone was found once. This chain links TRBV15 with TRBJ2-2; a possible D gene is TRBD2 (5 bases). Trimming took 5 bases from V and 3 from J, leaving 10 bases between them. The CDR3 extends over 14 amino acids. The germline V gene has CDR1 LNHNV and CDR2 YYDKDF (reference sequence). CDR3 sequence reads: CATSPGSYTGELFF. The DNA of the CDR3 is TGTGCCACCAGCCCGGGGAGCTACACCGGGGAGCTGTTTTTT.

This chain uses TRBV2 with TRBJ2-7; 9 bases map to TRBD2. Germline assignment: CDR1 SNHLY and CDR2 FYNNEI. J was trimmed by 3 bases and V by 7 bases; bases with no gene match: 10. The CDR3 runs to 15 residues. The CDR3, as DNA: TGTGCCAGCATCGAGGATGGTAGCGGGAGCTACGAGCAGTACTTC. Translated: CASIEDGSGSYEQYF.

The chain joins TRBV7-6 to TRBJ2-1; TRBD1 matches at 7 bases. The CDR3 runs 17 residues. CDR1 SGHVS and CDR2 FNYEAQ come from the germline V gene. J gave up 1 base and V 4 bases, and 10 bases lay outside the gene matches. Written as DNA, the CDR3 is TGTGCCAGCAGCTATCCCCGACAGGGTGCATCCTACAATGAGCAGTTCTTC. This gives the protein CASSYPRQGASYNEQFF.

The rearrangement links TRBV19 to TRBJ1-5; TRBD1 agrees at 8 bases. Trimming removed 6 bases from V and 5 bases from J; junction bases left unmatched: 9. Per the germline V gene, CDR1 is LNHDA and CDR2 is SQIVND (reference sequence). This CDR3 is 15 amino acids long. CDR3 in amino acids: CASSNWGQVYQPQHF. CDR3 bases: TGTGCCAGTAGCAACTGGGGACAGGTGTATCAGCCCCAGCATTTT. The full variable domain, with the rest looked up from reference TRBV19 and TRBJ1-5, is DGGITQSPKYLFRKEGQNVTLSCEQNLNHDAMYWYRQDPGQGLRLIYYSQIVNDFQKGDIAEGYSVSREKKESFPLTVTSAQKNPTAFYLCASSNWGQVYQPQHFGDGTRLSIL.

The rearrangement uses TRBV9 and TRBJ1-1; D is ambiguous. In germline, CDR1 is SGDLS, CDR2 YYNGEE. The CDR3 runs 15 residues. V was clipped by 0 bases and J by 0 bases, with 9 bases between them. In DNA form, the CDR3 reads TGTGCCAGCAGCGTAGGCGAAAATCTGAACACTGAAGCTTTCTTT. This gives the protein CASSVGENLNTEAFF.

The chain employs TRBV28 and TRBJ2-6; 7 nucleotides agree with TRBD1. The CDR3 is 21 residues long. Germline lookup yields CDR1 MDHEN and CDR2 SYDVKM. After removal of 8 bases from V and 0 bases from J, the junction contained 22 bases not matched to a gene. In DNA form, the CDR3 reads TGTGCCAGCTCTACTATACAGGGGCAGAACACCTACCCCTCTGGGGCCAACGTCCTGACTTTC. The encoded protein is CASSTIQGQNTYPSGANVLTF.

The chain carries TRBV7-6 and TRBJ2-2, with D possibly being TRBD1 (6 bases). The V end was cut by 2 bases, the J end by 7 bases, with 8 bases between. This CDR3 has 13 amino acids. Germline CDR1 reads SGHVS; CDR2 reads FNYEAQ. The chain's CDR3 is CASSLTGNGELFF. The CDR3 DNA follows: TGTGCCAGCAGCTTAACAGGGAACGGGGAGCTGTTTTTT.

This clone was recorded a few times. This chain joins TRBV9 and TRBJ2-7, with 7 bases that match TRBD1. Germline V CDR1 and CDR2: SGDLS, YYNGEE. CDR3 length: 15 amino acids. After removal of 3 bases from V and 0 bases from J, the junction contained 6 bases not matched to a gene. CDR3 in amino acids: CASSEGTASSYEQYF. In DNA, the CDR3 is TGTGCCAGCAGCGAAGGGACAGCGAGCTCCTACGAGCAGTACTTC.

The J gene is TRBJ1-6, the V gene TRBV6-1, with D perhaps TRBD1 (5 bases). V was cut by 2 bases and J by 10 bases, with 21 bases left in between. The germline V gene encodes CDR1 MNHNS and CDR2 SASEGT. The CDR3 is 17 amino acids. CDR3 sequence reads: CASSESVWERGESPLHF. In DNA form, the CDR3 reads TGTGCCAGCAGTGAATCAGTGTGGGAACGGGGGGAATCACCCCTCCACTTT.

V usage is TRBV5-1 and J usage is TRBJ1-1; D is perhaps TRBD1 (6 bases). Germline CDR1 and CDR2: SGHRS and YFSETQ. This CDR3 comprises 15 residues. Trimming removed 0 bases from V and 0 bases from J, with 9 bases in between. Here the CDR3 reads CASSLAGGLNTEAFF. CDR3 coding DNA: TGCGCCAGCAGCTTGGCCGGGGGGCTGAACACTGAAGCTTTCTTT.

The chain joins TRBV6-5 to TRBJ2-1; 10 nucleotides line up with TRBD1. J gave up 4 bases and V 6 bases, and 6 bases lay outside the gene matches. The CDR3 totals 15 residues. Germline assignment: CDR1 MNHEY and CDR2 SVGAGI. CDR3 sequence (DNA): TGTGCCAGCAGCCGACAGGGGGCGCGATACAATGAGCAGTTCTTC. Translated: CASSRQGARYNEQFF.

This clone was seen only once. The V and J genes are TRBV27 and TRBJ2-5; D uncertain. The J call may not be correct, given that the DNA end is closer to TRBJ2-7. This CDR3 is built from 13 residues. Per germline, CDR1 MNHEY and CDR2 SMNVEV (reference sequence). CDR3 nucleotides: TGTGCCAGCAGTTGGGCGGACTCCTACGAGCAGTACTTC. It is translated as CASSWADSYEQYF.

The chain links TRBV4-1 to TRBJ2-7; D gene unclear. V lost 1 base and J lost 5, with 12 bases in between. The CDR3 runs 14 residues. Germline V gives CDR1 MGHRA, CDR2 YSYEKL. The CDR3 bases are TGCGCCAGCAGCCAAGTCTCTGGGCTCAACGAGCAGTACTTC. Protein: CASSQVSGLNEQYF.

The CDR3 bases are TGTGCCAGTAGTCCGGGACTTACGAGCTCCTACGAGCAGTACTTC. This encodes CASSPGLTSSYEQYF. V usage is TRBV19 and J usage is TRBJ2-7; maybe TRBD2 (6 bases). CDR1 LNHDA and CDR2 SQIVND come from the germline V gene (reference sequence). CDR3 length equals 15 residues. V lost 5 bases to trimming and J lost 0 bases, with 14 bases between them.

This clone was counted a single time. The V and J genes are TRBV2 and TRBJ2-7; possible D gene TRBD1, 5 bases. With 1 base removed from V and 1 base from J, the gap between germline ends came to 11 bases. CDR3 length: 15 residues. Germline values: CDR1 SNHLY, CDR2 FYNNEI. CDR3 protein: CASSEGQLTSYEQYF. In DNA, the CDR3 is TGTGCCAGCAGTGAAGGACAGCTTACTTCCTACGAGCAGTACTTC.

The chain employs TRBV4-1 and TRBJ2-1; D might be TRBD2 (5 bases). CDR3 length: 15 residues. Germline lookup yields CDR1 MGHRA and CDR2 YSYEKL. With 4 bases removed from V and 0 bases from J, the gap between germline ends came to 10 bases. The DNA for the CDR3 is TGCGCCAGCAGCCTACTGGGGAGCTCCTACAATGAGCAGTTCTTC. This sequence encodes CASSLLGSSYNEQFF.

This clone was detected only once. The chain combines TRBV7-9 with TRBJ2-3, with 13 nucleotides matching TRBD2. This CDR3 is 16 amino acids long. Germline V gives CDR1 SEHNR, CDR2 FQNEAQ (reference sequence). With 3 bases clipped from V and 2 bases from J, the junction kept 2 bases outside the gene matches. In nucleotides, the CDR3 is TGTGCCAGCAGCTTGGGGACTAGCGGGGTCACAGATACGCAGTATTTT. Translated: CASSLGTSGVTDTQYF.

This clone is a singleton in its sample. The CDR3 reads CASSLKNTGELFF. CDR3 coding DNA: TGTGCCAGCAGTTTAAAGAACACCGGGGAGCTGTTTTTT. The chain carries TRBV6-5 and TRBJ2-2; no clear D gene. Germline CDR1 and CDR2: MNHEY and SVGAGI. This CDR3 has 13 residues. Trimming removed 4 bases at V and 1 base at J, with 4 bases between.

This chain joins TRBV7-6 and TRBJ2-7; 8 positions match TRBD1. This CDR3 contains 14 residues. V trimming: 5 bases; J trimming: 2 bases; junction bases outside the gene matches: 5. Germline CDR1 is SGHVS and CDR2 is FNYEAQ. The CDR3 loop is CASSPTGVPYEQYF. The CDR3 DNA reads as TGTGCCAGCAGCCCGACAGGGGTACCCTACGAGCAGTACTTC.

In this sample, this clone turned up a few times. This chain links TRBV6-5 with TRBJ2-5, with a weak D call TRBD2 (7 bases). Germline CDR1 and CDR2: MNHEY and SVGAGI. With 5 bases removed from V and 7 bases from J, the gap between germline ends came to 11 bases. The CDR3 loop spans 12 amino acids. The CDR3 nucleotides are TGTGCCAGCAGTGGGGGGGGGCTGACCCAGTACTTC. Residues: CASSGGGLTQYF.

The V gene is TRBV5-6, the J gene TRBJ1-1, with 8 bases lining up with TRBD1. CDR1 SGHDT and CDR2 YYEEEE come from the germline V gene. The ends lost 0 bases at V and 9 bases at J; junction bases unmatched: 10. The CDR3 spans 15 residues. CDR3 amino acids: CASSLGDRTYGKAFF. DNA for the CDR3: TGTGCCAGCAGCTTGGGGGACAGGACATATGGAAAAGCTTTCTTT.

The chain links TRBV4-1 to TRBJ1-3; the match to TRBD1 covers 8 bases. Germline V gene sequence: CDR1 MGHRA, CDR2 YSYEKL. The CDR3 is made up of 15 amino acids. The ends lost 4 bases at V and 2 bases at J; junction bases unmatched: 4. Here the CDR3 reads CASSLDRGTGNTIYF. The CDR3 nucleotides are TGCGCCAGCAGCCTCGACAGGGGCACTGGAAACACCATATATTTT.

CDR3 amino acids: CASSFAGGSYEQYF. DNA for the CDR3: TGTGCCAGCAGCTTTGCGGGAGGCTCCTACGAGCAGTACTTC. The rearrangement uses TRBV7-2 and TRBJ2-7; TRBD2 aligns across 8 bases. Per the germline V gene, CDR1 is SGHTA and CDR2 is FQGNSA. After removal of 3 bases from V and 0 bases from J, the junction contained 1 base not matched to a gene. The CDR3 is 14 residues long.

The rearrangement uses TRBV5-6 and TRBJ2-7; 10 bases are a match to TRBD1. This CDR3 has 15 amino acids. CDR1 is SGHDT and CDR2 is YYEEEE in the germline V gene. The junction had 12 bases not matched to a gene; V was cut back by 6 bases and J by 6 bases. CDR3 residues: CASTIGWDRGTEQYF. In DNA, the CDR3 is TGTGCCAGCACCATTGGTTGGGACAGGGGCACCGAGCAGTACTTC.